Below, 10 T cell receptor beta chains from the same sample are listed, as sequenced in a study of CD8 T cells in ankylosing spondylitis. The antigens for these receptors are not known. General observations from the study: It appeared that ankylosing spondylitis blood was characterized by a TCR beta motif of under ten highly homologous variants.

TCRdb independently ran MiXCR on the 5' RACE reads; one entry per CDR3 protein. The repertoire holds about 500,000 distinct CDR3 sequences, with more than 9.5% as singletons. Sample: blood, either unsorted or a sorted T cell fraction (not recorded which). The receptors shown here come from a male donor with ankylosing spondylitis.

The sample holds many counts of this clonotype. The chain uses TRBV4-2 and TRBJ2-2; TRBD1 matches 7 bases. Germline values: CDR1 LGHNA, CDR2 YNFKEQ. Trimming at V came to 7 bases and at J to 5 bases, leaving 10 bases not matched to a gene. The CDR3 is 15 amino acids. CDR3 coding DNA: TGTGCCAGCACTCCGACAGGGATAAGGACCGGGGAGCTGTTTTTT. Amino acid sequence: CASTPTGIRTGELFF.

The chain joins TRBV5-1 to TRBJ2-1; tentatively, D is TRBD2 (6 bases). The CDR3 is 15 residues long. Trimming took 6 bases from V and 0 from J, leaving 13 bases between them. CDR1 SGHRS and CDR2 YFSETQ come from the germline V gene. CDR3 nucleotide sequence: TGCGCCAGCAAGTTGGCGGGAACCTCCTACAATGAGCAGTTCTTC. This codes for CASKLAGTSYNEQFF.

The chain uses TRBV6-2 or TRBV6-3 and TRBJ2-7; 9 bases line up with TRBD1. The ends lost 6 bases at V and 4 bases at J; junction bases unmatched: 7. This CDR3 region has 14 residues. Germline V gene data show CDR1 as MNHEY and CDR2 as SVGEGT. The CDR3 here is CASRRGTGSYEQYF. The CDR3, as DNA: TGTGCCAGCAGAAGGGGGACAGGGAGTTACGAGCAGTACTTC.

This clonotype was seen only a few times. V gene TRBV20-1 combines with J gene TRBJ2-7, with 7 positions matching TRBD1. The length of the CDR3 is 13 residues. The ends lost 3 bases at V and 4 bases at J; junction bases unmatched: 6. Germline CDR1 and CDR2: DFQATT and SNEGSKA (reference sequence). This CDR3 is CSASVGRGYEQYF. CDR3 nucleotides: TGCAGTGCTAGTGTGGGCAGGGGGTACGAGCAGTACTTC.

The V call is TRBV4-1, the J call TRBJ1-1; the D is unclear. The CDR3 covers 14 residues. Trimming stripped 5 bases from V and 1 base from J, with 11 bases between. CDR1 is MGHRA, CDR2 YSYEKL, per germline. The CDR3 nucleotides are TGCGCCAGCAGCGTACTACTCCCGAACACTGAAGCTTTCTTT. Protein product: CASSVLLPNTEAFF.

This clonotype has more than one count but fewer than ten. J is TRBJ2-7 and V is TRBV10-3; 13 bases fit TRBD2. The J segment lost 4 bases and the V segment lost 3 bases, leaving 6 bases of the junction unmatched. Per germline, CDR1 ENHRY and CDR2 SYGVKD. The CDR3 spans 16 residues. DNA of the CDR3: TGTGCCATCAGTGATGGGGGGACTAGCGGGAAGTACGAGCAGTACTTC. Its protein is CAISDGGTSGKYEQYF.

This clonotype was detected many times. The CDR3 DNA sequence: TGTGCCAGCAGCCAACACGAGACCCAGTACTTC. Its protein product is CASSQHETQYF. V gene TRBV3-1 combines with J gene TRBJ2-5; D remains ambiguous. Trimming left V 2 bases short and J 5 bases short, with 3 bases between. CDR1 is LGHDT and CDR2 is YNNKEL in the germline V gene (reference sequence). The CDR3 contains 11 residues.

This clonotype occurred many times. The gene calls are TRBV20-1 and TRBJ1-1; D is unresolved. V gave up 4 bases and J gave up 1 base, with 4 bases separating them. The germline V gene has CDR1 DFQATT and CDR2 SNEGSKA (reference sequence). This CDR3 comprises 11 residues. This CDR3 reads CSAIGNTEAFF. DNA of the CDR3: TGCAGTGCTATCGGGAACACTGAAGCTTTCTTT.

This clonotype showed up just a few times. The rearrangement joins TRBV7-2 to TRBJ2-7; TRBD2 is a possible D gene (5 bases). CDR3 size: 15 residues. V lost 5 bases and J lost 6, with 20 bases in between. From germline, CDR1 is SGHTA and CDR2 FQGNSA. In DNA form, the CDR3 reads TGTGCCAGCAGCCTCCTCAAGTCGGGGTTTAGCGAGCAGTACTTC. Protein: CASSLLKSGFSEQYF.

This clonotype turned up a few times. CDR3 loop: CASSQVAFTSGSRPDTQYF. In DNA form, the CDR3 reads TGCGCCAGCAGCCAAGTAGCCTTCACTAGCGGGAGTCGCCCAGATACGCAGTATTTT. V is TRBV4-1 and J is TRBJ2-3; 11 bases match TRBD2. V trimming: 1 base; J trimming: 4 bases; junction bases outside the gene matches: 13. The CDR3 is 19 amino acids. CDR1 is MGHRA, CDR2 YSYEKL, per germline.